These 24 T cell receptor beta chains were sequenced from one sample in a study of T cells after yellow fever vaccination. TCRdb reprocessed the 5' RACE reads via MiXCR and lists one record per CDR3 protein. The table records about 300,000 distinct CDR3 sequences, around 6.8% of them present only once. The sample was PBMCs, taken approximately 40 days after the first yellow fever vaccination. The receptors were sampled from a young man who received the YFV17D yellow fever vaccine.

A few counts support this clonotype. The gene calls are TRBV1 and TRBJ2-2; whether TRBD2, the table's D call, matches the DNA was not checked. TRBV1 has pseudogene status. The CDR3 consists of 15 residues. CDR3 nucleotides: TGCACCAGCAGCCCGACTAGCGGGGGGACCGGGGAGCTGTTTTTT. Protein sequence: CTSSPTSGGTGELFF.

This clonotype was counted between two and nine times. V is TRBV7-9 and J is TRBJ2-5; D unclear. The V gene lost 11 bases and the J gene lost 5 bases, with 6 bases spanning the gap. Germline V gives CDR1 SEHNR, CDR2 FQNEAQ (reference sequence). The CDR3 contains 9 residues. CDR3 sequence: CAPEETQYF. CDR3 coding DNA: TGTGCCCCGGAGGAGACCCAGTACTTC.

The J gene is TRBJ2-5, the V gene TRBV12-3 or TRBV12-4; 7 bases agree with TRBD2. This CDR3 is built from 13 residues. Losses at the gene ends were 5 bases for V and 4 bases for J; bases not matched to a gene: 4. This CDR3 is CASSGTSAETQYF. Written as DNA, the CDR3 is TGTGCCAGCAGTGGCACTAGCGCAGAGACCCAGTACTTC.

This clonotype was counted only a few times. In nucleotides, the CDR3 is TGTGCCAGCACAGGACTAGCGGATGAGCAGTTCTTC. It codes for CASTGLADEQFF. The rearrangement joins TRBV9 to TRBJ2-1, with 10 nucleotides matching TRBD2. The J segment lost 8 bases and the V segment lost 6 bases, leaving 2 bases of the junction unmatched. CDR1 and CDR2 (germline): SGDLS, YYNGEE. This CDR3 is 12 amino acids long.

The table lists this clonotype with many counts. The rearrangement uses TRBV6-5 and TRBJ2-5, with a possible D match to TRBD1 (6 bases). CDR3 length: 14 residues. Germline V CDR1 and CDR2: MNHEY, SVGAGI. V lost 0 bases, J lost 4 bases, and 9 bases lay in between. CDR3 sequence (DNA): TGTGCCAGCAGTTACTCGGGCAGGGGAGAGACCCAGTACTTC. This codes for CASSYSGRGETQYF.

Many counts were recorded for this clonotype. The gene calls are TRBV12-3 or TRBV12-4 and TRBJ2-2; possibly TRBD2 for D (7 bases). The V and J ends lost 4 bases and 0 bases respectively, with 9 bases between them. The CDR3 covers 15 residues. Here the CDR3 reads CASSSRGPNTGELFF. Here the CDR3 DNA reads TGTGCCAGCAGTTCGCGGGGGCCGAACACCGGGGAGCTGTTTTTT.

This clonotype was counted a few times. CDR3 region: CASRSQADYNEQFF. DNA of the CDR3: TGTGCCAGTAGGAGCCAGGCAGACTACAATGAGCAGTTCTTC. The rearrangement links TRBV19 to TRBJ2-1, with D unclear. The CDR3 length is 14 residues. V was trimmed by 6 bases and J by 3 bases, leaving 12 bases between them. From germline, CDR1 is LNHDA and CDR2 SQIVND (reference sequence). Looking up the rest from reference TRBV19 and TRBJ2-1 gives the full variable domain: DGGITQSPKYLFRKEGQNVTLSCEQNLNHDAMYWYRQDPGQGLRLIYYSQIVNDFQKGDIAEGYSVSREKKESFPLTVTSAQKNPTAFYLCASRSQADYNEQFFGPGTRLTVL.

This clonotype was seen a handful of times. This chain connects TRBV7-6 to TRBJ1-5; no clear D. The length of the CDR3 is 15 residues. Germline V gives CDR1 SGHVS, CDR2 FNYEAQ. V lost 4 bases and J lost 5, with 15 bases in between. The CDR3 nucleotides are TGTGCCAGCAGCTCGAGCATAGGCTGGGATCAGCCCCAGCATTTT. It yields the protein CASSSSIGWDQPQHF.

The table lists this clonotype with a few counts. The CDR3 spells CAISTGSYEQYF. In DNA form, the CDR3 reads TGTGCCATCAGTACAGGCTCCTACGAGCAGTACTTC. The chain links TRBV10-3 to TRBJ2-7; D may be TRBD1 (5 bases). Germline loops: CDR1 ENHRY, CDR2 SYGVKD. This CDR3 contains 12 residues. V lost 5 bases to trimming and J lost 0 bases, with 5 bases between them.

This clonotype was recorded many times. The genes are TRBV20-1 and TRBJ2-3; D is perhaps TRBD1 (6 bases). The CDR3 is made up of 13 amino acids. The V and J ends lost 1 base and 2 bases respectively, with 7 bases between them. Germline V gene data show CDR1 as DFQATT and CDR2 as SNEGSKA (reference sequence). The CDR3 reads CSARGDTTDTQYF. DNA for the CDR3: TGCAGTGCTAGAGGGGACACCACAGATACGCAGTATTTT.

The chain carries TRBV27 and TRBJ2-2; D remains ambiguous. Germline V gene data show CDR1 as MNHEY and CDR2 as SMNVEV (reference sequence). Trimming removed 4 bases from V and 1 base from J, with 7 bases in between. This CDR3 spans 14 amino acids. Written as DNA, the CDR3 is TGTGCCAGCAGTTCCGACATGAACACCGGGGAGCTGTTTTTT. This encodes CASSSDMNTGELFF.

This clonotype was observed many times. The rearrangement uses TRBV5-1 and TRBJ2-2; tentative D call: TRBD1 (6 bases). V was shortened by 2 bases and J by 2 bases, with 16 bases between the two germline ends. Germline V gene sequence: CDR1 SGHRS, CDR2 YFSETQ. The CDR3 covers 17 residues. The DNA for the CDR3 is TGCGCCAGCAGCTTACTAGGGACAACTCCTAACACCGGGGAGCTGTTTTTT. It codes for CASSLLGTTPNTGELFF.

The rearrangement uses TRBV5-1 and TRBJ1-2; 8 bases map to TRBD1. Germline-derived CDR1 and CDR2 are SGHRS and YFSETQ. The ends lost 2 bases at V and 5 bases at J; junction bases unmatched: 17. The length of the CDR3 is 18 residues. CDR3 nucleotide sequence: TGCGCCAGCAGCTTTGGTCCTGTCGACGGGACAGGTGCTTATGGCTACACCTTC. This translates into CASSFGPVDGTGAYGYTF.

This clonotype appeared many times. The genes are TRBV3-1 and TRBJ2-1; D not certain. This CDR3 is built from 13 residues. V was cut by 4 bases and J by 8 bases, with 12 bases left in between. Germline V gene lookup returns CDR1 LGHDT and CDR2 YNNKEL (reference sequence). As DNA, the CDR3 is TGTGCCAGCAGCCCAACCTTCCGGGATGAGCAGTTCTTC. Protein product: CASSPTFRDEQFF.

The chain recombines TRBV5-6 with TRBJ2-1; D remains ambiguous. The germline CDR1 and CDR2 sequences are SGHDT and YYEEEE. The CDR3 extends over 14 amino acids. The V end was cut by 9 bases, the J end by 5 bases, with 18 bases between. CDR3 in DNA: TGTGCCATCGGCCCCGAGCTACGGCACAATGAGCAGTTCTTC. Translated: CAIGPELRHNEQFF.

This clonotype was seen a few times. The chain has TRBV27 and TRBJ1-6, with a weak D call TRBD1 (6 bases). The CDR3 is 14 amino acids. Deletions cut 6 bases from V and 9 bases from J, with 15 bases between. The germline CDR1 and CDR2 sequences are MNHEY and SMNVEV (reference sequence). The CDR3 region has the DNA TGTGCCAGCAGCCACCGACAGGACCCTTCACCCCTCCACTTT. Translating it yields CASSHRQDPSPLHF.

This clonotype was found a few times. The DNA for the CDR3 is TGTGCCAGCAGCCCGTGGGGAGAATTGCAGCCCCAGCATTTT. This codes for CASSPWGELQPQHF. V is TRBV5-6 and J is TRBJ1-5; D gene unclear. V was cut by 4 bases and J by 7 bases, with 15 bases left in between. Germline-derived CDR1 and CDR2 are SGHDT and YYEEEE. CDR3 length equals 14 residues.

This clonotype came up many times. V and J are TRBV3-1 and TRBJ1-2; D unclear. The CDR3 has 12 residues. V was shortened by 10 bases and J by 2 bases, with 11 bases between the two germline ends. CDR1 and CDR2 from the germline V gene are LGHDT and YNNKEL (reference sequence). The CDR3 DNA reads TGTGCCACCAGTTTCGGGAACTATGGCTACACCTTC. This codes for CATSFGNYGYTF.

This clonotype was seen a handful of times. The chain has TRBV30 and TRBJ2-7; possible D gene TRBD1, 5 bases. Germline V gives CDR1 GTSNPN, CDR2 SVGIG (reference sequence). The CDR3 has 13 amino acids. Trimming left V 0 bases short and J 7 bases short, with 13 bases between. CDR3: CAWSVAREYEQYF. CDR3 DNA: TGTGCCTGGAGTGTAGCCAGGGAATATGAGCAGTACTTC.

This clonotype was picked up many times. This chain joins TRBV2 and TRBJ2-3; TRBD2 is a possible D gene (5 bases). The CDR3 consists of 13 residues. Germline CDR1 reads SNHLY; CDR2 reads FYNNEI. Trimming shortened V by 6 bases and J by 6 bases, and 13 bases separated the two germline ends. CDR3 in amino acids: CASRERIYDTQYF. CDR3 DNA: TGTGCCAGCAGGGAGCGGATCTACGATACGCAGTATTTT.

The CDR3 is CATSDPRTAGETQYF. As DNA, the CDR3 is TGTGCCACCAGTGACCCCCGGACGGCGGGTGAGACCCAGTACTTC. The rearrangement uses TRBV24-1 and TRBJ2-5, with a tentative D call TRBD2 (5 bases). CDR3 length: 15 amino acids. Germline V gene lookup returns CDR1 KGHDR and CDR2 SFDVKD. Trimming removed 4 bases from V and 5 bases from J, with 16 bases in between.

This clonotype was seen more than once but under ten times. The chain combines TRBV12-3 or TRBV12-4 with TRBJ2-1, with 8 bases fitting TRBD2. V dropped 4 bases and J dropped 2; count of bases not matched to a gene: 4. This CDR3 is 15 amino acids long. The CDR3 loop reads CASSYGSGTYNEQFF. The CDR3 DNA reads as TGTGCCAGCAGTTATGGTAGCGGGACCTACAATGAGCAGTTCTTC.

The rearrangement uses TRBV7-9 and TRBJ2-1; D gene ambiguous. Germline lookup yields CDR1 SEHNR and CDR2 FQNEAQ (reference sequence). The CDR3 sequence is 15 residues long. V was shortened by 8 bases and J by 3 bases, with 17 bases between the two germline ends. The chain's CDR3 is CASVGAVPSYNEQFF. The CDR3 DNA is TGTGCCAGCGTGGGCGCCGTTCCAAGCTACAATGAGCAGTTCTTC.

The chain uses TRBV5-1 and TRBJ2-3, with D unresolved. The CDR3 runs to 15 residues. V shed 5 bases and J shed 2 bases, with 15 bases lying between them. Germline lookup yields CDR1 SGHRS and CDR2 YFSETQ. CDR3 in DNA: TGCGCCAGCAGTTCCGTGCCAGGAAACACAGATACGCAGTATTTT. It yields the protein CASSSVPGNTDTQYF.